Presented here are 29 T cell receptor beta chains from one specimen sequenced in a study of T cells after yellow fever vaccination. Via MiXCR, TCRdb re-called the 5' RACE reads, giving one row per CDR3 protein. The profile covers approximately 610,000 distinct CDR3 sequences, with 17% appearing a single time and 15% to 20% taken by the ten largest. The sequenced sample was PBMCs, obtained about 5 days after the first yellow fever vaccination. These TCRs come from a man between 18 and 35 years old who received the YFV17D yellow fever vaccine.

V usage is TRBV4-2 and J usage is TRBJ1-1; D gene uncertain. CDR3 length equals 14 residues. In germline, CDR1 is LGHNA, CDR2 YNFKEQ. V shed 1 base and J shed 0 bases, with 6 bases lying between them. As DNA, the CDR3 is TGTGCCAGCAGCCAAGCTGGGGTGAACACTGAAGCTTTCTTT. Amino acid sequence: CASSQAGVNTEAFF.

This clonotype was observed a few times. The chain carries TRBV6-2 or TRBV6-3 and TRBJ2-3; tentative D call: TRBD1 (6 bases). Germline CDR1 reads MNHEY; CDR2 reads SVGEGT. The CDR3 consists of 16 residues. The V end lost 6 bases, the J end lost 4 bases, and 20 bases lay between the germline ends. The CDR3 loop is CASRAGTYLLPDTQYF. The CDR3 DNA reads as TGTGCCAGCAGGGCCGGGACATATCTTCTGCCAGATACGCAGTATTTT.

The V and J genes are TRBV25-1 and TRBJ1-3, with 8 nucleotides matching TRBD1. The CDR3 is 14 amino acids. The J segment lost 4 bases and the V segment lost 5 bases, leaving 4 bases of the junction unmatched. Germline V CDR1 and CDR2: MGHDK, SYGVNS. The CDR3: CASSTGTGGNTIYF. CDR3 DNA sequence: TGTGCCAGCAGTACCGGGACAGGAGGAAACACCATATATTTT.

This clonotype was seen only a few times. This rearrangement joins TRBV6-1 to TRBJ2-7; 9 bases are a match to TRBD1. CDR3 length: 13 amino acids. Trimming cost V 6 bases and J 2 bases; bases outside gene matches: 2. Germline lookup yields CDR1 MNHNS and CDR2 SASEGT. Here the CDR3 reads CASSWDRAYEQYF. DNA of the CDR3: TGTGCCAGCAGCTGGGACAGGGCCTACGAGCAGTACTTC.

This rearrangement joins TRBV24-1 to TRBJ2-5; D tentatively fits TRBD1 or TRBD2 (5 bases each). Germline CDR1 KGHDR, CDR2 SFDVKD. The CDR3 has 13 residues. V gave up 7 bases and J gave up 5 bases, with 13 bases separating them. CDR3 loop: CATSLRDGETQYF. Written as DNA, the CDR3 is TGTGCCACCAGCCTCAGGGACGGGGAGACCCAGTACTTC.

The chain has TRBV6-6 and TRBJ2-7; TRBD1 matches at 7 bases. J was trimmed by 3 bases and V by 6 bases; bases with no gene match: 5. Germline V CDR1 and CDR2: MNHNY, SVGAGI (reference sequence). The CDR3 has 13 residues. CDR3 DNA sequence: TGTGCCAGCAGCCGGGACAGTCGCTACGAGCAGTACGTC. Encoded protein: CASSRDSRYEQYV.

The genes are TRBV7-2 and TRBJ2-2, with D tentatively TRBD1 or TRBD2 (5 bases each). Per the germline V gene, CDR1 is SGHTA and CDR2 is FQGNSA. V was trimmed by 2 bases and J by 7 bases, leaving 8 bases between them. The CDR3 is 13 residues long. CDR3 protein: CASSLMGVGELFF. The DNA of the CDR3 is TGTGCCAGCAGCTTAATGGGGGTCGGGGAGCTGTTTTTT.

This rearrangement joins TRBV9 to TRBJ2-2, with 12 nucleotides matching TRBD1. Per germline, CDR1 SGDLS and CDR2 YYNGEE. The CDR3 runs to 17 residues. With V trimmed by 1 base and J by 5 bases, 6 bases remained unmatched. CDR3 residues: CASSVPGQGAATGELFF. In nucleotides, the CDR3 is TGTGCCAGCAGCGTACCGGGACAGGGGGCAGCGACCGGGGAGCTGTTTTTT. The full variable domain, its missing parts supplied by reference TRBV9 and TRBJ2-2, is DSGVTQTPKHLITATGQRVTLRCSPRSGDLSVYWYQQSLDQGLQFLIQYYNGEERAKGNILERFSAQQFPDLHSELNLSSLELGDSALYFCASSVPGQGAATGELFFGEGSRLTVL.

The chain uses TRBV18 and TRBJ2-7; unclear D gene. CDR3 length equals 18 residues. V was pared by 5 bases and J by 4 bases, with 27 bases between. The V gene's germline CDR1 is KGHSH and CDR2 LQKENI. CDR3 coding DNA: TGTGCCAGCTCATTAACCGTCCTGTCGTTAGGGTTTCATTACGAGCAGTACTTC. Translated: CASSLTVLSLGFHYEQYF.

The chain carries TRBV7-2 and TRBJ1-2; 7 bases align to TRBD1. There are 15 residues in the CDR3. Germline CDR1 is SGHTA and CDR2 is FQGNSA. Unmatched junction bases numbered 10, after V lost 5 bases and J lost 4 bases. CDR3 loop: CASSNRQGIGYGYTF. CDR3 coding DNA: TGTGCCAGCAGCAACCGACAGGGTATCGGCTATGGCTACACCTTC.

This clonotype was counted a few times. The rearrangement links TRBV28 to TRBJ2-1; 7 nucleotides match TRBD1. Germline CDR1 reads MDHEN; CDR2 reads SYDVKM. V dropped 6 bases and J dropped 5; count of bases not matched to a gene: 19. The CDR3 is 18 residues long. CDR3 protein: CASSSFPGKTGEHNEQFF. The CDR3 DNA reads TGTGCCAGCAGCTCTTTCCCCGGAAAAACAGGGGAGCACAATGAGCAGTTCTTC.

The chain links TRBV7-2 to TRBJ1-5; 8 positions match TRBD1. There are 15 residues in the CDR3. The V segment lost 5 bases and the J segment 6 bases; nucleotides outside the gene matches: 9. Germline V gives CDR1 SGHTA, CDR2 FQGNSA. The CDR3 is CASSKQGGIGQPQHF. The CDR3 coding sequence is TGTGCCAGCAGCAAACAGGGGGGCATCGGTCAGCCCCAGCATTTT.

There are a few counts of this clonotype. The chain combines TRBV7-3 with TRBJ2-2; D is undetermined. The CDR3 is 13 amino acids. V lost 2 bases and J lost 3, with 4 bases in between. Germline CDR1 is SGHTA and CDR2 is FQGTGA. The DNA for the CDR3 is TGTGCCAGCAGCTTATCGCACACCGGGGAGCTGTTTTTT. It yields the protein CASSLSHTGELFF.

This clonotype was seen a handful of times. J is TRBJ1-1 and V is TRBV12-3 or TRBV12-4; possible D gene TRBD1, 5 bases. This CDR3 spans 15 amino acids. The V gene lost 6 bases and the J gene lost 3 bases, with 17 bases spanning the gap. For the CDR3, the DNA is TGTGCCAGCAGCTTCGGACGAAGGGGCTACACTGAAGCTTTCTTT. Its translation: CASSFGRRGYTEAFF.

The CDR3 spells CAWSNGIYTGELFF. As DNA, the CDR3 is TGTGCCTGGAGTAACGGAATTTACACCGGGGAGCTGTTTTTT. The chain links TRBV30 to TRBJ2-2; D not certain. The CDR3 length is 14 residues. Per germline, CDR1 GTSNPN and CDR2 SVGIG (reference sequence). Between the trimmed V and J ends, which lost 2 bases and 3 bases, there was a span of 10 bases.

This chain connects TRBV27 to TRBJ1-1; D remains unclear. The CDR3 is 15 residues long. The V gene lost 3 bases and the J gene lost 2 bases, with 13 bases spanning the gap. Germline CDR1 is MNHEY and CDR2 is SMNVEV (reference sequence). This CDR3 reads CASSFSTDANTEAFF. Written as DNA, the CDR3 is TGTGCCAGCAGTTTTTCTACGGACGCTAACACTGAAGCTTTCTTT.

This clonotype has more than one count but fewer than ten. The rearrangement links TRBV2 to TRBJ2-4; the D gene is possibly TRBD2 (6 bases). CDR3 size: 14 residues. V was trimmed by 4 bases and J by 8 bases, leaving 15 bases between them. Looked up from germline, CDR1 is SNHLY and CDR2 is FYNNEI. CDR3 DNA: TGTGCCAGCAGTGCGGGCTATCGCGGGGACATTCAGTACTTC. Amino acids: CASSAGYRGDIQYF.

The rearrangement links TRBV7-9 to TRBJ2-5; D gene unclear. The CDR3 runs to 13 residues. V was pared by 5 bases and J by 7 bases, with 14 bases between. The germline gives CDR1 SEHNR, CDR2 FQNEAQ (reference sequence). CDR3 loop: CASSPALYGTQYF. CDR3 DNA: TGTGCCAGCAGCCCCGCATTGTATGGGACCCAGTACTTC. The variable domain in full, completed from reference TRBV7-9 and TRBJ2-5, reads DTGVSQNPRHKITKRGQNVTFRCDPISEHNRLYWYRQTLGQGPEFLTYFQNEAQLEKSRLLSDRFSAERPKGSFSTLEIQRTEQGDSAMYLCASSPALYGTQYFGPGTRLLVL.

This clonotype has ten or more counts. One end of the junction fails to match germline, which may point to a read error. The chain combines TRBV6-2 or TRBV6-3 with TRBJ1-1, with 8 bases fitting TRBD1. This CDR3 has 13 amino acids. Germline CDR1 and CDR2: MNHEY and SVGEGT. The DNA of the CDR3 is TGCGCCAGCAGCCGGACAGGGTACACTGAAGCTTTCTTT. Translated, it gives CASSRTGYTEAFF.

V usage is TRBV12-3 or TRBV12-4 and J usage is TRBJ1-2; D gene ambiguous. The CDR3 runs to 15 residues. Trimming left V 7 bases short and J 0 bases short, with 15 bases between. The CDR3: CASTGTGNPNYGYTF. CDR3 DNA: TGTGCCAGCACTGGAACGGGGAATCCTAACTATGGCTACACCTTC.

This clonotype was counted a few times. J is TRBJ1-4 and V is TRBV5-1; no definite D call. V lost 4 bases, J lost 8 bases, and 9 bases lay in between. The CDR3 is 12 residues long. The germline V gene has CDR1 SGHRS and CDR2 YFSETQ. The DNA for the CDR3 is TGCGCCAGCAGCGAATTACCAGAAAAACTGTTTTTT. Translation gives CASSELPEKLFF.

The chain couples TRBV3-1 to TRBJ1-2; D is undetermined. The CDR3 sequence is 17 residues long. V was cut by 0 bases and J by 4 bases, with 18 bases left in between. The germline CDR1 and CDR2 sequences are LGHDT and YNNKEL (reference sequence). The CDR3 sequence is CASSQDIATPAFYGYTF. The CDR3 bases are TGTGCCAGCAGCCAAGACATCGCTACCCCAGCCTTCTATGGCTACACCTTC.

This clonotype was seen only a few times. The chain carries TRBV7-2 and TRBJ2-7; tentatively, D is TRBD2 (6 bases). This CDR3 spans 15 amino acids. The germline gives CDR1 SGHTA, CDR2 FQGNSA. Trimming removed 1 base at V and 2 bases at J, with 12 bases between. The CDR3 nucleotides are TGTGCCAGCAGCTTAGATGGCAGGAGGGCCTACGAGCAGTACGTC. It translates to CASSLDGRRAYEQYV.

This clonotype was counted between two and nine times. The J gene is TRBJ2-5, the V gene TRBV4-2; D gene ambiguous. V was pared by 1 base and J by 3 bases, with 9 bases between. The V gene's germline CDR1 is LGHNA and CDR2 YNFKEQ. The CDR3 length is 14 residues. Here the CDR3 DNA reads TGTGCCAGCAGCCAAGGTACTTCCAAAGAGACCCAGTACTTC. The encoded protein is CASSQGTSKETQYF.

Written as DNA, the CDR3 is TGTGCCAGCAGCGGGCAGTTAGATACGCAGTATTTT. Its protein product is CASSGQLDTQYF. The V call is TRBV7-2, the J call TRBJ2-3; D is unclear. Trimming stripped 5 bases from V and 5 bases from J, with 8 bases between. The CDR3 is 12 residues long. Germline V lookup: CDR1 SGHTA, CDR2 FQGNSA.

CDR3 region: CASRPTGTGGTDTQYF. As DNA, the CDR3 is TGCGCCAGCAGACCGACCGGGACAGGGGGCACAGATACGCAGTATTTT. V and J are TRBV5-1 and TRBJ2-3; 10 bases map to TRBD1. CDR3 length: 16 amino acids. Germline CDR1 reads SGHRS; CDR2 reads YFSETQ. The V and J ends lost 5 bases and 1 base, in that order; junction bases with no gene match: 7.

In this sample, this clonotype turned up many times. V usage is TRBV5-1 and J usage is TRBJ2-5; 8 nucleotides agree with TRBD2. Germline V lookup: CDR1 SGHRS, CDR2 YFSETQ. V was pared by 0 bases and J by 2 bases, with 3 bases of the junction left unmatched. The CDR3 has 15 residues. The CDR3 DNA follows: TGCGCCAGCAGCTTGGGGGGGACTAGTCAAGAGACCCAGTACTTC. It specifies CASSLGGTSQETQYF.

The J gene is TRBJ2-1, the V gene TRBV12-3 or TRBV12-4, with a tentative D call TRBD1 (6 bases). Trimming stripped 6 bases from V and 0 bases from J, with 12 bases between. The CDR3 totals 15 residues. The CDR3 region has the DNA TGTGCCAGCAGGGGGGACATGAGCTCCTACAATGAGCAGTTCTTC. Residues: CASRGDMSSYNEQFF.

This rearrangement joins TRBV19 to TRBJ2-7; tentatively, D is TRBD2 (6 bases). The V and J ends lost 7 bases and 2 bases respectively, with 18 bases between them. CDR3 size: 15 residues. Germline V gives CDR1 LNHDA, CDR2 SQIVND (reference sequence). The CDR3 sequence is CASKLKRVSAYEQYF. The CDR3 DNA reads as TGTGCCAGTAAACTCAAGCGGGTATCAGCCTACGAGCAGTACTTC.